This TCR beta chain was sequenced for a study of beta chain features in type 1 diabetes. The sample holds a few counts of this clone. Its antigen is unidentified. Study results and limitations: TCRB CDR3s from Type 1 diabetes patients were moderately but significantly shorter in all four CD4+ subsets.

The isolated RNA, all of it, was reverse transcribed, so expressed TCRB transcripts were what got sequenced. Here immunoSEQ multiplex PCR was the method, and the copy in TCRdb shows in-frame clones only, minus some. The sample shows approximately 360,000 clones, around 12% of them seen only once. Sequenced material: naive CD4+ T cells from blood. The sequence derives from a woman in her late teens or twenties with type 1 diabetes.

The CDR3 coding sequence is TGTGCCAGCAGTTCGCTAGCGGGGGGCACAGATACGCAGTATTTT. This encodes CASSSLAGGTDTQYF. The rearrangement uses TRBV6-5 and TRBJ2-3, with 10 bases lining up with TRBD2. Germline CDR1 reads MNHEY; CDR2 reads SVGAGI. This CDR3 region has 15 residues. Unmatched junction bases numbered 2, after V lost 4 bases and J lost 1 base.